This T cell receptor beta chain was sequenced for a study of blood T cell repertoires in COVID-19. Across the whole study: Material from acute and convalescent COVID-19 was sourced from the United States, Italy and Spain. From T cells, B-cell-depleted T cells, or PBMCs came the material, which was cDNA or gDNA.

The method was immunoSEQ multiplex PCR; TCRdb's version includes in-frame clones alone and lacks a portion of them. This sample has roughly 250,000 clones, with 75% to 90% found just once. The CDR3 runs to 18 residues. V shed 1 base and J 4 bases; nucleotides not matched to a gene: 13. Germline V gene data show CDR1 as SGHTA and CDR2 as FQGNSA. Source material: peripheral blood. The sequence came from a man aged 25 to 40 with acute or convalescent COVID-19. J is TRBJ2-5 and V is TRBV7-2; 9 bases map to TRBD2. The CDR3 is CASSLERGGGARLETQYF. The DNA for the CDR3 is TGTGCCAGCAGCTTAGAGAGAGGCGGGGGGGCTCGATTAGAGACCCAGTACTTC. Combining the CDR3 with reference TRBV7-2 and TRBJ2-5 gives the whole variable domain GAGVSQSPSNKVTEKGKDVELRCDPISGHTALYWYRQSLGQGLEFLIYFQGNSAPDKSGLPSDRFSAERTGGSVSTLTIQRTQQEDSAVYLCASSLERGGGARLETQYFGPGTRLLVL.